This T cell receptor (beta chain) was found in a study of response to subunit inactivated influenza vaccine. This clonotype was detected only a few times. The target antigen is unknown. TCRdb used MiXCR to reprocess the RT-PCR reads, holding one entry per CDR3 protein. The repertoire holds around 650,000 distinct CDR3 sequences, with around 16% as singletons. Study findings and constraints: T cells newly recruited by each seasonal influenza vaccination are few, the authors suggested.

This clonotype was sampled from a man aged 50-59 years who received an inactivated influenza vaccine. Sequences were derived from PBMCs from blood, sampled 11 to 12 days after vaccination.

The CDR3 sequence is CASSIDISNTGELFF. The CDR3 bases are TGCGCCAGCAGCATAGACATATCGAACACCGGGGAGCTGTTTTTT. This rearrangement joins TRBV5-1 to TRBJ2-2, with D unresolved. Trimming took 4 bases from V and 0 from J, leaving 10 bases between them. CDR3 length equals 15 residues. Germline CDR1 SGHRS, CDR2 YFSETQ. The complete variable domain, with remaining parts taken from reference TRBV5-1 and TRBJ2-2, reads KAGVTQTPRYLIKTRGQQVTLSCSPISGHRSVSWYQQTPGQGLQFLFEYFSETQRNKGNFPGRFSGRQFSNSRSEMNVSTLELGDSALYLCASSIDISNTGELFFGEGSRLTVL.